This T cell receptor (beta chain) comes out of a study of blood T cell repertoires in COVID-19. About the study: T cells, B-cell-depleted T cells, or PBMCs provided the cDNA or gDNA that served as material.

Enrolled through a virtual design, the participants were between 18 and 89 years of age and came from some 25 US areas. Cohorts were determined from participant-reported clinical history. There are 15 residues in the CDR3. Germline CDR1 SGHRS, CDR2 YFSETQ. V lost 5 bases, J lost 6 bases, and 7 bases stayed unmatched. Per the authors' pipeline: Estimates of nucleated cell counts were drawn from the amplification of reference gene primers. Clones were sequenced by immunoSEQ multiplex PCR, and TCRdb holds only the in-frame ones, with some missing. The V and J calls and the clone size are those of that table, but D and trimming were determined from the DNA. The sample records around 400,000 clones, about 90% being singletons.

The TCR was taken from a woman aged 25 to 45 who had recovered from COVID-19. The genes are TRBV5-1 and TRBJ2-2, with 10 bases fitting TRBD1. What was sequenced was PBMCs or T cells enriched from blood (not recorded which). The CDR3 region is CASRGGTGDAGELFF. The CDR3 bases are TGCGCCAGCAGGGGCGGGACAGGGGACGCCGGGGAGCTGTTTTTT.